Shown below are 28 T cell receptor beta chains from a single sample sequenced in a study of beta chain features in type 1 diabetes. Expressed TCRB transcripts got sequenced, as all isolated RNA was reverse transcribed. Generated by immunoSEQ multiplex PCR, the TCRdb table keeps only in-frame clones and is missing some. The sample lists 10,000 to 15,000 clones, under 50% occurring once. Material: stem cell memory CD4+ T cells from blood. The receptors derive from a man younger than 35 in good health.

This clone was recorded once. The genes are TRBV6-4 and TRBJ2-3, with D possibly matching TRBD2 (5 bases). Germline V lookup: CDR1 MRHNA, CDR2 SNTAGT. There are 13 residues in the CDR3. V was trimmed by 6 bases and J by 7 bases, leaving 14 bases between them. For the CDR3, the DNA is TGTGCCAGCAGCCCCAATAGCGAAAATACGCAGTATTTT. Its translation is CASSPNSENTQYF.

This chain joins TRBV6-6 and TRBJ2-1; 11 bases are shared with TRBD2. CDR3 length: 13 amino acids. The trim removed 8 bases at V and 6 bases at J, leaving 3 bases unmatched. Germline assignment: CDR1 MNHNY and CDR2 SVGAGI (reference sequence). The CDR3 region has the DNA TGTGCCAGCCGTCTAGCGGGGGGCAATGAGCAGTTCTTC. Encoded protein: CASRLAGGNEQFF.

This clone was observed a handful of times. This chain connects TRBV5-4 to TRBJ2-7; 7 bases match TRBD1. J gave up 3 bases and V 4 bases, and 4 bases lay outside the gene matches. Germline lookup yields CDR1 SGHNT and CDR2 YYREEE (reference sequence). This CDR3 is 13 amino acids long. CDR3 region: CASSVGQDYEQYF. The CDR3 DNA follows: TGTGCCAGCAGCGTCGGACAGGACTACGAGCAGTACTTC.

On this clone: Additional DNA sequences in this sample encode the identical CDR3. The J gene is TRBJ1-4, the V gene TRBV5-1; no definite D call. V dropped 4 bases and J dropped 0 bases, with 7 bases sitting between them. CDR3 length equals 14 residues. CDR1 SGHRS and CDR2 YFSETQ come from the germline V gene. CDR3 sequence reads: CASSRDSTNEKLFF. The CDR3 DNA reads TGCGCCAGCAGCCGAGACTCAACTAATGAAAAACTGTTTTTT.

V usage is TRBV9 and J usage is TRBJ2-5; 9 positions agree with TRBD2. V shed 3 bases, J shed 9 bases, and the junction held 6 bases outside the gene matches. Germline V gene sequence: CDR1 SGDLS, CDR2 YYNGEE. The CDR3 runs 13 residues. This chain's CDR3 is CASSASAGGPQYF. CDR3 DNA sequence: TGTGCCAGCAGCGCCTCAGCGGGGGGCCCCCAGTACTTC.

This clone was detected only once. This chain connects TRBV7-3 to TRBJ2-7; 7 nucleotides match TRBD2. CDR1 and CDR2 from the germline V gene are SGHTA and FQGTGA. After removal of 5 bases from V and 2 bases from J, the junction contained 12 bases not matched to a gene. This CDR3 spans 16 amino acids. The CDR3 DNA sequence: TGTGCCAGCAGCCCCCGAGGGGCGGGGGACCCCTACGAGCAGTACTTC. Amino acid sequence: CASSPRGAGDPYEQYF.

The V call is TRBV7-3, the J call TRBJ2-7, with D perhaps TRBD2 (7 bases). This CDR3 region has 15 residues. Between the trimmed V and J ends, which lost 2 bases and 0 bases, there was a span of 11 bases. Germline loops: CDR1 SGHTA, CDR2 FQGTGA. The CDR3 loop reads CASSLGGGSSYEQYF. The CDR3, as DNA: TGTGCCAGCAGCTTAGGCGGGGGCTCCTCCTACGAGCAGTACTTC.

This clone was seen more than once but under ten times. The chain employs TRBV5-4 and TRBJ2-5; no definite D call. V lost 4 bases, J lost 5 bases, and 15 bases lay in between. Germline V gives CDR1 SGHNT, CDR2 YYREEE (reference sequence). This CDR3 spans 14 amino acids. CDR3 protein: CASSLVAMAETQYF. The CDR3 DNA sequence: TGTGCCAGCAGCCTGGTAGCAATGGCGGAGACCCAGTACTTC.

The chain carries TRBV11-2 and TRBJ2-7; D is possibly TRBD1 (6 bases). The CDR3 covers 13 residues. Trimming stripped 5 bases from V and 5 bases from J, with 13 bases between. Per germline, CDR1 SGHAT and CDR2 FQNNGV. The DNA of the CDR3 is TGTGCCAGCAGCCATGGGACAACTAACGAGCAGTACTTC. It translates to CASSHGTTNEQYF.

J is TRBJ2-1 and V is TRBV9, with TRBD1 matching 7 bases. The CDR3 is 19 amino acids. V was pared by 1 base and J by 2 bases, with 15 bases of the junction left unmatched. Germline CDR1 is SGDLS and CDR2 is YYNGEE. The CDR3: CASSVKGAPGEGAYNEQFF. CDR3 sequence (DNA): TGTGCCAGCAGCGTAAAGGGGGCCCCTGGGGAAGGAGCCTACAATGAGCAGTTCTTC. The complete variable domain, with remaining parts taken from reference TRBV9 and TRBJ2-1, reads DSGVTQTPKHLITATGQRVTLRCSPRSGDLSVYWYQQSLDQGLQFLIQYYNGEERAKGNILERFSAQQFPDLHSELNLSSLELGDSALYFCASSVKGAPGEGAYNEQFFGPGTRLTVL.

V is TRBV7-6 and J is TRBJ2-7; 9 bases fit TRBD2. The CDR3 totals 18 residues. The V and J ends lost 2 bases and 3 bases, in that order; junction bases with no gene match: 14. Germline CDR1 reads SGHVS; CDR2 reads FNYEAQ. CDR3 region: CASSLRMGGAGGHYEQYF. Here the CDR3 DNA reads TGTGCCAGCAGCTTAAGAATGGGGGGAGCGGGGGGACACTACGAGCAGTACTTC.

In its sample, this clone was seen a few times. This chain joins TRBV11-2 and TRBJ2-5; D perhaps matches TRBD1 (6 bases). Deletions cut 5 bases from V and 4 bases from J, with 11 bases between. The CDR3 runs 13 residues. In germline, CDR1 is SGHAT, CDR2 FQNNGV. CDR3 loop: CASSQSRGETQYF. In nucleotides, the CDR3 is TGTGCCAGCAGCCAATCCAGGGGAGAGACCCAGTACTTC.

The J gene is TRBJ1-5, the V gene TRBV7-2; 8 positions agree with TRBD1. The CDR3 extends over 15 amino acids. The junction had 17 bases not matched to a gene; V was cut back by 8 bases and J by 11 bases. Germline loops: CDR1 SGHTA, CDR2 FQGNSA. The CDR3 nucleotides are TGTGCCAGCTCCTTCACAGGGGGTAAAGGATCAGCCCAGCATTTT. This gives the protein CASSFTGGKGSAQHF.

The chain combines TRBV9 with TRBJ2-3; TRBD1 matches 8 bases. The germline V gene encodes CDR1 SGDLS and CDR2 YYNGEE. The V segment lost 4 bases and the J segment 6 bases; nucleotides outside the gene matches: 10. The CDR3 covers 15 residues. The CDR3 is CASSPRTGIVDTQYF. CDR3 bases: TGTGCCAGCAGCCCCCGGACAGGGATCGTGGATACGCAGTATTTT.

The V gene is TRBV6-5, the J gene TRBJ1-1; 9 bases line up with TRBD1. The CDR3 covers 16 residues. With 4 bases clipped from V and 1 base from J, the junction kept 7 bases outside the gene matches. Germline CDR1 MNHEY, CDR2 SVGAGI. The CDR3 nucleotides read TGTGCCAGCAGTTCGAAACAGGGGGCGCGGAACACTGAAGCTTTCTTT. This encodes CASSSKQGARNTEAFF.

This clone is medium-sized. The chain joins TRBV18 to TRBJ2-7, with 7 bases that match TRBD1. Germline V gene lookup returns CDR1 KGHSH and CDR2 LQKENI. V lost 4 bases to trimming and J lost 7 bases; unmatched junction nucleotides: 1. The length of the CDR3 is 11 residues. The CDR3 DNA reads TGTGCCAGCTCACAGGACAGGGAGCAGTACTTC. It translates to CASSQDREQYF.

This clone was seen a few times. The chain couples TRBV28 to TRBJ2-3, with 7 bases identical to TRBD2. The V and J ends lost 2 bases and 0 bases, in that order; junction bases with no gene match: 2. CDR1 MDHEN and CDR2 SYDVKM come from the germline V gene. This CDR3 has 15 residues. CDR3 residues: CASSLQRGSTDTQYF. CDR3 in DNA: TGTGCCAGCAGTTTACAGCGGGGTAGCACAGATACGCAGTATTTT.

This clone was seen more than once but under ten times. The CDR3 loop is CASSSTPGGGGYNEQFF. The CDR3 coding sequence is TGTGCCAGCAGCTCAACCCCCGGCGGGGGGGGTTACAATGAGCAGTTCTTC. The V call is TRBV14, the J call TRBJ2-1; 9 nucleotides agree with TRBD2. V shed 5 bases and J 4 bases; nucleotides not matched to a gene: 12. CDR3 length: 17 residues. Germline loops: CDR1 SGHDN, CDR2 FVKESK.

The chain is built from TRBV12-5 and TRBJ2-7; D perhaps matches TRBD1 (6 bases). CDR3 length equals 15 residues. Germline assignment: CDR1 LGHNT and CDR2 FRNRAP. Trimming left V 0 bases short and J 7 bases short, with 16 bases between. The CDR3 DNA reads as TGTGCTAGTGGTTTGGTACATCCCAAAGGGGGAGAGCAGTACTTC. Translating gives CASGLVHPKGGEQYF.

The V and J genes are TRBV29-1 and TRBJ1-4, with 7 bases aligning to TRBD1. The CDR3 totals 15 residues. Germline lookup yields CDR1 SQVTM and CDR2 ANQGSEA. Trimming cost V 6 bases and J 3 bases; bases outside gene matches: 10. CDR3 sequence: CSVSRNRGSNEKLFF. The CDR3 bases are TGCAGCGTGTCTCGTAACAGGGGATCTAATGAAAAACTGTTTTTT.

The V and J genes are TRBV19 and TRBJ1-2; a weak D match, TRBD1 (6 bases). The CDR3 is made up of 16 amino acids. CDR1 is LNHDA, CDR2 SQIVND, per germline (reference sequence). V lost 3 bases and J lost 2, with 16 bases in between. CDR3: CASSIIVGTINYGYTF. The DNA for the CDR3 is TGTGCCAGTAGTATTATCGTCGGGACAATCAACTATGGCTACACCTTC.

The sample holds a few counts of this clone. The rearrangement uses TRBV4-1 and TRBJ2-5, with TRBD1 matching over 9 bases. V trimming: 2 bases; J trimming: 6 bases; junction bases outside the gene matches: 7. The CDR3 consists of 15 residues. Germline-derived CDR1 and CDR2 are MGHRA and YSYEKL. The CDR3 sequence is CASSQYPGQGKTQYF. As DNA, the CDR3 is TGCGCCAGCAGCCAATATCCAGGACAGGGGAAGACCCAGTACTTC.

This chain links TRBV11-2 with TRBJ2-3; 7 nucleotides align to TRBD1. Germline V gene data show CDR1 as SGHAT and CDR2 as FQNNGV. The CDR3 runs to 12 residues. V lost 4 bases, J lost 10 bases, and 5 bases stayed unmatched. In DNA, the CDR3 is TGTGCCAGCAGCTCCCCGACAGGGTCGCAGTATTTT. Amino acid sequence: CASSSPTGSQYF. Full variable domain (missing parts from reference TRBV11-2 and TRBJ2-3): EAGVAQSPRYKIIEKRQSVAFWCNPISGHATLYWYQQILGQGPKLLIQFQNNGVVDDSQLPKDRFSAERLKGVDSTLKIQPAKLEDSAVYLCASSSPTGSQYFGPGTRLTVL.

The chain recombines TRBV29-1 with TRBJ2-7; possibly TRBD1 for D (5 bases). The V gene lost 5 bases and the J gene lost 0 bases, with 14 bases spanning the gap. CDR3 size: 14 residues. CDR1 and CDR2 (germline): SQVTM, ANQGSEA. CDR3 region: CSVRVAGSSYEQYF. The CDR3 bases are TGCAGCGTTCGAGTGGCAGGGTCCTCCTACGAGCAGTACTTC.

This clone has only a few counts. The CDR3 loop reads CASSASDRGREGYTF. In DNA form, the CDR3 reads TGTGCCAGCAGCGCGTCGGACAGGGGGCGCGAGGGCTACACCTTC. The V and J genes are TRBV9 and TRBJ1-2; TRBD1 agrees at 11 bases. CDR3 size: 15 residues. V shed 3 bases and J 8 bases; nucleotides not matched to a gene: 9. Germline CDR1 is SGDLS and CDR2 is YYNGEE. Full variable domain (rest looked up from reference TRBV9 and TRBJ1-2): DSGVTQTPKHLITATGQRVTLRCSPRSGDLSVYWYQQSLDQGLQFLIQYYNGEERAKGNILERFSAQQFPDLHSELNLSSLELGDSALYFCASSASDRGREGYTFGSGTRLTVV.

The chain joins TRBV10-3 to TRBJ2-3, with 10 positions matching TRBD1. This CDR3 is 15 amino acids long. With 0 bases clipped from V and 5 bases from J, the junction kept 2 bases outside the gene matches. The germline CDR1 and CDR2 sequences are ENHRY and SYGVKD. The CDR3 nucleotides read TGTGCCATCAGTGAGTCAGGACAGGGGGGAGATACGCAGTATTTT. This gives the protein CAISESGQGGDTQYF.

This clone was seen only a few times. The chain couples TRBV6-5 to TRBJ1-5; TRBD1 agrees at 7 bases. J lost 7 bases, V lost 5 bases, and 8 bases had no gene match. Germline V gives CDR1 MNHEY, CDR2 SVGAGI. The length of the CDR3 is 14 residues. The CDR3 here is CASSHRQGGQPQHF. The CDR3 DNA is TGTGCCAGCAGTCACCGACAGGGCGGGCAGCCCCAGCATTTT.

This clone came up a few times. DNA of the CDR3: TGTGCCAGCAGCCCCAGGTCGGGGGATACCGGGGAGCTGTTTTTT. Protein product: CASSPRSGDTGELFF. The chain links TRBV5-4 to TRBJ2-2; TRBD2 might be the D (6 bases). V was shortened by 4 bases and J by 5 bases, with 15 bases between the two germline ends. Germline V gene sequence: CDR1 SGHNT, CDR2 YYREEE (reference sequence). The CDR3 covers 15 residues.